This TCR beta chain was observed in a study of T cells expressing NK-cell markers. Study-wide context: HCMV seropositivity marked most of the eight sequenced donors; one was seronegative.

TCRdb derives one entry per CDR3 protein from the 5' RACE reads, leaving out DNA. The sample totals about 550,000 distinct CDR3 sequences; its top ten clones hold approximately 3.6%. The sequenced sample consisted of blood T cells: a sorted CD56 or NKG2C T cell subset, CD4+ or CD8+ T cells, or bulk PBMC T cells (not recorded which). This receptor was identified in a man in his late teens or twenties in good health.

CDR3 sequence reads: CASRFYNEQFF. The chain joins TRBV12-3 or TRBV12-4 to TRBJ2-1. The CDR3 extends over 11 amino acids.